This note documents a single T cell receptor (beta chain) sequence. This clonotype has just a few counts. The clone's antigen remains unknown. Nothing much larger sits one base from this clone, and base qualities are not available. The treatment or condition label of this sample denotes: in vitro stimulation with specific CMV peptide epitopes to enrich CMV-specific T cells. These data are taken from a study of T cell repertoires in cytomegalovirus infection (dated by TCRdb to about 2019). Background on the whole study: The peptide stimulations were aimed at well-studied HLA-B-restricted epitopes as well as recently identified HLA-C-restricted CMV epitopes, whose presentation resists viral immunomodulation. The HLA type of each donor mattered for the analysis, because public TCR beta signatures pointed to carriage of CMV infection along with the matching HLA type.

The sample was run on an Illumina HiSeq 1500. Using fastp trimming at Q25 and MiXCR clonotype assembly, TCRdb reanalyzed the public sequencing data and kept in-frame beta chains. Each entry is one CDR3 protein sequence, shown with its most common DNA and genes. The sample table contains around 750,000 distinct CDR3 sequences; only one count was recorded for over 25% of them. The ten largest clones add up to 9.5% to 15% of the sample. Broader findings and caveats from the paper: The ex vivo response was dominated by HLA-C-restricted CMV-specific TCR beta clonotypes, which also provided the single most frequent clonotype in two of eight donors. Carriers of CMV infection plus the relevant HLA type were discriminated by the cumulative frequency of public TCR beta family members in the study cohort and in an independent approximately 360-donor cohort.

From cysteine to phenylalanine, the CDR3 is 16 amino acids long. Of all the DNA, just the CDR3 is kept, 48 bases in frame from base 1. Unmatched junction bases come to 7, with V trimmed by 0 bases and J by 3 bases. CDR1 and CDR2 (SGHRS, YFSETQ) derive from the germline V gene. This TCR derives from a human donor in good health (CMV status not recorded). Some clones in this sample may be carry-over from other donors' samples. The chain employs TRBV5-1 and TRBJ2-7; 9 bases in the middle match TRBD2. The sample here was cultured CD8+ T cells from PBMCs, taken from culture after CMV antigen stimulation. This receptor has the CDR3 CASSLGPGGGVYEQYF. In nucleotides, the sequence is TGCGCCAGCAGCTTGGGCCCGGGCGGGGGGGTCTACGAGCAGTACTTC.